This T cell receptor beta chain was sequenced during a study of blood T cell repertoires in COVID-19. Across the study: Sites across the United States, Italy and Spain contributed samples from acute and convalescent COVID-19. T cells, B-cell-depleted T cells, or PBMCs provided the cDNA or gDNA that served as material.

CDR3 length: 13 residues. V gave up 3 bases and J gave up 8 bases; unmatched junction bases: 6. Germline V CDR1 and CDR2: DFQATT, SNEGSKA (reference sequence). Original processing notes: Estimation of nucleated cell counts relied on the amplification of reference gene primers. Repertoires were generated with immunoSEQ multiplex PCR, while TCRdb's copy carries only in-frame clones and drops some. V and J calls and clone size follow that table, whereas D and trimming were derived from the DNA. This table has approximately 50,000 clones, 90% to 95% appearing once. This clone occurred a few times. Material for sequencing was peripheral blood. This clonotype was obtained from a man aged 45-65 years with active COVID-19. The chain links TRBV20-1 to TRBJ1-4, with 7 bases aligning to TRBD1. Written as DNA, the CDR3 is TGCAGTGCTAGTGGAGGGGGCAAAGAAAAACTGTTTTTT. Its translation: CSASGGGKEKLFF.